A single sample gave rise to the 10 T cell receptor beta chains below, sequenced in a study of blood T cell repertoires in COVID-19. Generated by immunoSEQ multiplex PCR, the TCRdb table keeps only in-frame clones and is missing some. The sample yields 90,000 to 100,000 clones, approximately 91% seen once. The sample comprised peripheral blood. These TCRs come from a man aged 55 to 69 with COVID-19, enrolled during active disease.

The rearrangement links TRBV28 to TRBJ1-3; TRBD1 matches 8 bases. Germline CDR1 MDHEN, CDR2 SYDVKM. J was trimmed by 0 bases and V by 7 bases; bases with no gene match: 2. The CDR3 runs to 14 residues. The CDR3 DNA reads TGTGCCAGCACTACAGGGGGCTCTGGAAACACCATATATTTT. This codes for CASTTGGSGNTIYF.

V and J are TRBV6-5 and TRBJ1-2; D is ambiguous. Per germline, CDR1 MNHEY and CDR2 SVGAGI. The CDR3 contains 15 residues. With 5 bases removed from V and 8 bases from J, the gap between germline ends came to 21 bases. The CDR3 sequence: CASSRREGWLGGYTF. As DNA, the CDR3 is TGTGCCAGCAGTCGCCGGGAAGGCTGGCTTGGAGGCTACACCTTC.

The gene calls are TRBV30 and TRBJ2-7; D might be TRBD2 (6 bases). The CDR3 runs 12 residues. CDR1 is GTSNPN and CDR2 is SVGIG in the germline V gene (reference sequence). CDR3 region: CAGTRLGGEQYF. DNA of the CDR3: TGTGCTGGGACGCGGTTGGGGGGTGAGCAGTACTTC.

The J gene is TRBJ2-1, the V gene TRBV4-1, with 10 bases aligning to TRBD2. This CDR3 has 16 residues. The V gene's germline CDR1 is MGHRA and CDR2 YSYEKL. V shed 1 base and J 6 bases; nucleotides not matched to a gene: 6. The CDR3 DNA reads TGCGCCAGCAGCCAAGGGGGGCTAGCGGGAGCCAATGAGCAGTTCTTC. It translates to CASSQGGLAGANEQFF.

CDR3 amino acids: CASSIDHSNNEQFF. CDR3 nucleotide sequence: TGTGCCAGTAGTATAGATCACTCTAACAATGAGCAGTTCTTC. This rearrangement joins TRBV19 to TRBJ2-1; D is unresolved. Germline V gene data show CDR1 as LNHDA and CDR2 as SQIVND (reference sequence). V lost 0 bases and J lost 5, with 8 bases in between. The CDR3 is 14 amino acids.

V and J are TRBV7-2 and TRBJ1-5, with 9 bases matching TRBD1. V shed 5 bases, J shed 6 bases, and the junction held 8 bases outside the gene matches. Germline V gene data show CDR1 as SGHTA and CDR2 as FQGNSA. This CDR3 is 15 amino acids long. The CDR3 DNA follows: TGTGCCAGCAGCCAACGGACAGGGGAAGGTCAGCCCCAGCATTTT. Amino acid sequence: CASSQRTGEGQPQHF. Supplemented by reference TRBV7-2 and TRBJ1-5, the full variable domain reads GAGVSQSPSNKVTEKGKDVELRCDPISGHTALYWYRQSLGQGLEFLIYFQGNSAPDKSGLPSDRFSAERTGGSVSTLTIQRTQQEDSAVYLCASSQRTGEGQPQHFGDGTRLSIL.

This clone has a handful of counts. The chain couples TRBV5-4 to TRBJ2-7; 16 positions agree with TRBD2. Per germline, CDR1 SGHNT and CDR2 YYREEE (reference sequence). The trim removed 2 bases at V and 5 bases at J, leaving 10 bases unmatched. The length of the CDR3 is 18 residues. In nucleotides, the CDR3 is TGTGCCAGCAGCTTCCCGGGACTAGCGGGAGGGGACAGAGACGAGCAGTACTTC. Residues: CASSFPGLAGGDRDEQYF.

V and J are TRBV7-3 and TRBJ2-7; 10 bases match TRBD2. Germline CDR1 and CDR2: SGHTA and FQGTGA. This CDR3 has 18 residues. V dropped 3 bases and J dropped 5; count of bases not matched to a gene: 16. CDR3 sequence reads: CASSLTSGRQFPTHEQYF. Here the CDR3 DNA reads TGTGCCAGCAGCTTGACTAGCGGGCGCCAATTCCCTACACACGAGCAGTACTTC. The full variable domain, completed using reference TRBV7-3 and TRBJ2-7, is GAGVSQTPSNKVTEKGKYVELRCDPISGHTALYWYRQSLGQGPEFLIYFQGTGAADDSGLPNDRFFAVRPEGSVSTLKIQRTERGDSAVYLCASSLTSGRQFPTHEQYFGPGTRLTVT.

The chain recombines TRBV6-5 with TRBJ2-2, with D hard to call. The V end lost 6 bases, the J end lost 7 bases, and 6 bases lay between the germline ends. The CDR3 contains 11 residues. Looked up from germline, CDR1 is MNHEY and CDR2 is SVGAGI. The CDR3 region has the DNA TGTGCCAGCAGGGGCAACGGGGAGCTGTTTTTT. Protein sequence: CASRGNGELFF.

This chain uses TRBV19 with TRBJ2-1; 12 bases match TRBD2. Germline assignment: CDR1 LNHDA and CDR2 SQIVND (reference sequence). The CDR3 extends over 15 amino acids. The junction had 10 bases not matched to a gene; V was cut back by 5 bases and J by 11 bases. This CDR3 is CASSRTSGDPGKQFF. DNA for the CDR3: TGTGCCAGTAGTCGGACTAGCGGGGACCCTGGGAAGCAGTTCTTC. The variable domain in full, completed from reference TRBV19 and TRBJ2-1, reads DGGITQSPKYLFRKEGQNVTLSCEQNLNHDAMYWYRQDPGQGLRLIYYSQIVNDFQKGDIAEGYSVSREKKESFPLTVTSAQKNPTAFYLCASSRTSGDPGKQFFGPGTRLTVL.